This entry is about one T cell receptor beta chain. The antigen is undetermined. V lost 0 bases, J lost 6 bases, and 11 bases lay in between. The CDR3 is 14 amino acids. The germline V gene has CDR1 SEHNR and CDR2 FQNEAQ (reference sequence). The data derive from a study of T cell responses to AZD1222 COVID-19 vaccine. Findings and limits, study-wide: Following two doses of AZD1222, Spike-specific TCR breadth and depth rose. The CD4 TCRs associated with vaccination extended across spike and predominated at 160-218 and 743-854. Most donors were white British, females outnumbered males, and clonal diversity was possibly underestimated.

Sequencing was performed with immunoSEQ multiplex PCR; in TCRdb, only in-frame clones are kept and a portion is missing. The repertoire holds 80,000 to 90,000 clones, roughly 90% seen once, with 2.5% to 3.5% in the top ten. Sequences were derived from peripheral blood, sampled on day 0 of AZD1222 vaccination. The V call is TRBV7-9, the J call TRBJ1-2; no definite D call. This receptor was taken from an adult in good health. As DNA, the CDR3 is TGTGCCAGCAGCTTAGCGGATGCCGGGGATGGCTACACCTTC. Protein product: CASSLADAGDGYTF. Full variable domain (rest looked up from reference TRBV7-9 and TRBJ1-2): DTGVSQNPRHKITKRGQNVTFRCDPISEHNRLYWYRQTLGQGPEFLTYFQNEAQLEKSRLLSDRFSAERPKGSFSTLEIQRTEQGDSAMYLCASSLADAGDGYTFGSGTRLTVV.